The 22 T cell receptor beta chains reported below all come from one sample, sequenced in a study of T cells in Graves' hyperthyroidism and ophthalmopathy. It was RNA transcripts that yielded the amplified TCR beta CDR3 regions. HTBI primers drove first-round RT-PCR of the TCR CDR3. In TCRdb, the multiplex PCR reads were re-called with MiXCR into one record per CDR3 protein. The sample holds 200,000 to 250,000 distinct CDR3 sequences, less than 20% seen once. Sequenced sample: blood. Receptors originate from a woman aged 50 to 60 with Graves' hyperthyroidism.

This clonotype was seen a handful of times. V and J are TRBV20-1 and TRBJ1-1, with D perhaps TRBD1 (5 bases). Germline V CDR1 and CDR2: DFQATT, SNEGSKA (reference sequence). Trimming left V 5 bases short and J 3 bases short, with 19 bases between. The CDR3 is 15 amino acids. Here the CDR3 DNA reads TGCAGTGCTCCCTGGGGGGGAGGGAAGGACACTGAAGCTTTCTTT. This sequence encodes CSAPWGGGKDTEAFF.

This clonotype was seen repeatedly, ten times or more. The J gene is TRBJ1-2, the V gene TRBV20-1; no clear D. Trimming removed 6 bases at V and 6 bases at J, with 8 bases between. Germline CDR1 is DFQATT and CDR2 is SNEGSKA (reference sequence). The CDR3 runs 10 residues. CDR3 sequence (DNA): TGCAGTGCAGGTCGAAATGGCTACACCTTC. Protein product: CSAGRNGYTF.

This clonotype was observed many times. CDR3 loop: CASSPRPQNNEQFF. The DNA for the CDR3 is TGTGCCAGCAGTCCCAGACCCCAGAACAATGAGCAGTTCTTC. The rearrangement joins TRBV11-2 to TRBJ2-1; no clear D gene. Germline loops: CDR1 SGHAT, CDR2 FQNNGV. There are 14 residues in the CDR3. V lost 6 bases and J 5 bases, leaving 14 bases between the germline ends.

This clonotype turned up a few times. The genes are TRBV12-5 and TRBJ1-4; D is ambiguous. V gave up 6 bases and J gave up 7 bases, with 9 bases separating them. Germline V gene lookup returns CDR1 LGHNT and CDR2 FRNRAP. The CDR3 contains 12 residues. This CDR3 is CASGPEGEKLFF. DNA of the CDR3: TGTGCTAGTGGACCGGAGGGTGAAAAACTGTTTTTT.

This clonotype has only a few counts. One end of the junction varies from germline; a read error may be responsible. CDR3 nucleotide sequence: TGCGCCAGCATCTTGTCCCCAACAGTAGCTAACTATGGCTACACCTTC. Protein sequence: CASILSPTVANYGYTF. The chain employs TRBV5-1 and TRBJ1-2; D is unresolved. From germline, CDR1 is SGHRS and CDR2 YFSETQ. This CDR3 has 16 residues.

The chain recombines TRBV5-1 with TRBJ2-4; 7 nucleotides line up with TRBD2. The germline CDR1 and CDR2 sequences are SGHRS and YFSETQ. The V and J ends lost 1 base and 1 base, in that order; junction bases with no gene match: 5. The CDR3 is 16 residues long. The CDR3 DNA reads as TGCGCCAGCAGCTTGACTAGCGAGGGGGCCAAAAACATTCAGTACTTC. Protein sequence: CASSLTSEGAKNIQYF.

This chain's CDR3 is CASSLGDRTGNTIYF. The CDR3 DNA sequence: TGCGCCAGCAGCTTGGGGGACAGAACTGGAAACACCATATATTTT. The V and J genes are TRBV5-1 and TRBJ1-3, with TRBD1 identical over 7 bases. The CDR3 sequence is 15 residues long. V lost 0 bases and J lost 2; bases outside the gene matches: 2. Germline loops: CDR1 SGHRS, CDR2 YFSETQ. Using reference TRBV5-1 and TRBJ1-3 for the parts outside the CDR3, the full variable domain is KAGVTQTPRYLIKTRGQQVTLSCSPISGHRSVSWYQQTPGQGLQFLFEYFSETQRNKGNFPGRFSGRQFSNSRSEMNVSTLELGDSALYLCASSLGDRTGNTIYFGEGSWLTVV.

The sample holds a few counts of this clonotype. Since the CDR3 does not end with the conserved phenylalanine or tryptophan, this likely comes from a read error. The gene calls are TRBV10-3 and TRBJ2-7; the match to TRBD2 covers 9 bases. The junction had 3 bases not matched to a gene; V was cut back by 2 bases and J by 4 bases. The CDR3 length is 14 residues. The germline gives CDR1 ENHRY, CDR2 SYGVKD. The CDR3 reads CAISERTSDYEQYL. CDR3 DNA: TGTGCCATCAGTGAGCGGACTAGCGATTACGAGCAGTACCTC.

The chain combines TRBV5-1 with TRBJ2-5, with D uncertain. V lost 5 bases to trimming and J lost 1 base, with 6 bases between them. Per the germline V gene, CDR1 is SGHRS and CDR2 is YFSETQ. The CDR3 covers 12 residues. The CDR3: CASRRAQETQYF. CDR3 coding DNA: TGCGCCAGCAGAAGAGCCCAAGAGACCCAGTACTTC. The variable domain in full, completed from reference TRBV5-1 and TRBJ2-5, reads KAGVTQTPRYLIKTRGQQVTLSCSPISGHRSVSWYQQTPGQGLQFLFEYFSETQRNKGNFPGRFSGRQFSNSRSEMNVSTLELGDSALYLCASRRAQETQYFGPGTRLLVL.

The chain has TRBV2 and TRBJ1-5; D is unresolved. V was shortened by 4 bases and J by 2 bases, with 9 bases between the two germline ends. The germline V gene has CDR1 SNHLY and CDR2 FYNNEI. This CDR3 has 14 amino acids. CDR3 loop: CASSAARGNQPQHF. The CDR3 nucleotides are TGTGCCAGCAGTGCGGCTCGGGGCAATCAGCCCCAGCATTTT. Based on the CDR3 plus reference TRBV2 and TRBJ1-5, the full variable domain is EPEVTQTPSHQVTQMGQEVILRCVPISNHLYFYWYRQILGQKVEFLVSFYNNEISEKSEIFDDQFSVERPDGSNFTLKIRSTKLEDSAMYFCASSAARGNQPQHFGDGTRLSIL.

This clonotype was counted at least ten times. The J gene is TRBJ1-5, the V gene TRBV7-2; no firm D call. From germline, CDR1 is SGHTA and CDR2 FQGNSA. Trimming left V 1 base short and J 4 bases short, with 5 bases between. This CDR3 spans 13 amino acids. The DNA of the CDR3 is TGTGCCAGCAGCTTAGACAGTAATCAGCCCCAGCATTTT. This translates into CASSLDSNQPQHF.

This clonotype was seen only a few times. V usage is TRBV11-3 and J usage is TRBJ2-7, with a tentative D call TRBD2 (5 bases). Germline loops: CDR1 SGHNT, CDR2 YENEEA. The V gene lost 5 bases and the J gene lost 1 base, with 15 bases spanning the gap. This CDR3 contains 15 residues. CDR3 in DNA: TGTGCCAGCAGCCAAGCAGGACTGCCATCCTACGAGCAGTACTTC. Amino acid sequence: CASSQAGLPSYEQYF.

This clonotype was found many times. The V call is TRBV10-3, the J call TRBJ2-7, with a possible D match to TRBD2 (6 bases). The germline CDR1 and CDR2 sequences are ENHRY and SYGVKD. Trimming removed 6 bases from V and 1 base from J, with 16 bases in between. The CDR3 consists of 15 residues. This CDR3 is CAISRLVSGSYEQYF. The CDR3 nucleotides are TGTGCCATCAGCCGGCTAGTTAGCGGATCCTACGAGCAGTACTTC.

The chain is built from TRBV10-3 and TRBJ2-1; D assignment may be TRBD1 or TRBD2 (5 bases each). Germline CDR1 ENHRY, CDR2 SYGVKD. CDR3 size: 13 residues. Trimming pared 3 bases from V and 10 bases from J, leaving 13 bases between. In nucleotides, the CDR3 is TGTGCCATCAGTGACCGAACCGGGACCGAGCAGTTCTTC. Translated, it gives CAISDRTGTEQFF.

The rearrangement links TRBV2 to TRBJ1-2; weak D call: TRBD1 (5 bases). Germline-derived CDR1 and CDR2 are SNHLY and FYNNEI. The CDR3 is 17 amino acids. Trimming took 9 bases from V and 2 from J, leaving 25 bases between them. The CDR3, as DNA: TGTGCCAGGACGACGAGATCCCCGGGACTGAGGAACTATGGCTACACCTTC. It encodes CARTTRSPGLRNYGYTF.

At least ten counts were recorded for this clonotype. The rearrangement links TRBV30 to TRBJ2-1; D is uncertain. The V end lost 3 bases, the J end lost 4 bases, and 10 bases lay between the germline ends. The CDR3 extends over 13 amino acids. The V gene's germline CDR1 is GTSNPN and CDR2 SVGIG (reference sequence). CDR3 residues: CAWRGGPYNEQFF. CDR3 in DNA: TGTGCCTGGAGGGGTGGACCTTACAATGAGCAGTTCTTC.

In its sample, this clonotype was seen many times. The V call is TRBV5-1, the J call TRBJ2-5; no definite D call. CDR1 and CDR2 (germline): SGHRS, YFSETQ. CDR3 length: 14 residues. V was trimmed by 6 bases and J by 5 bases, leaving 17 bases between them. The CDR3 loop is CASTVQSTRETQYF. The CDR3, as DNA: TGCGCCAGCACCGTTCAGTCTACCAGGGAGACCCAGTACTTC.

Ten or more counts support this clonotype. The chain links TRBV2 to TRBJ2-5; D call uncertain. The CDR3 is made up of 12 amino acids. Germline V gene data show CDR1 as SNHLY and CDR2 as FYNNEI. The ends were cut back, 3 bases at V and 9 bases at J, with 11 bases in the middle. CDR3 residues: CASSDSAGAQYF. In DNA, the CDR3 is TGTGCCAGCAGTGATTCGGCTGGGGCCCAGTACTTC.

This clonotype was recorded at least ten times. The V and J genes are TRBV6-1 and TRBJ2-1; no clear D gene. V was clipped by 10 bases and J by 7 bases, with 8 bases between them. Per the germline V gene, CDR1 is MNHNS and CDR2 is SASEGT. The length of the CDR3 is 10 residues. Written as DNA, the CDR3 is TGTGCCATAGGGTGGAATGAGCAGTTCTTC. Translating it yields CAIGWNEQFF.

This clonotype showed up many times. The J gene is TRBJ2-7, the V gene TRBV24-1; D possibly matches TRBD1 or TRBD2 (5 bases each). Germline values: CDR1 KGHDR, CDR2 SFDVKD. The CDR3 is made up of 14 amino acids. Trimming left V 5 bases short and J 2 bases short, with 12 bases between. For the CDR3, the DNA is TGTGCCACCAGTGCCTCGGGACGGACCTACGAGCAGTACTTC. Translation gives CATSASGRTYEQYF.

Ten or more counts support this clonotype. The V and J genes are TRBV5-1 and TRBJ1-2, with D possibly matching TRBD1 (6 bases). V was pared by 5 bases and J by 5 bases, with 19 bases between. Germline V gene sequence: CDR1 SGHRS, CDR2 YFSETQ. This CDR3 has 15 amino acids. CDR3 in amino acids: CASRPEQGSSYGYTF. The CDR3 DNA reads TGCGCCAGCAGACCCGAACAGGGTTCAAGTTATGGCTACACCTTC.

This clonotype was seen many times. V gene TRBV6-1 combines with J gene TRBJ1-2, with a tentative D call TRBD1 (5 bases). The V gene lost 3 bases and the J gene lost 2 bases, with 16 bases spanning the gap. This CDR3 contains 16 residues. CDR1 and CDR2 from the germline V gene are MNHNS and SASEGT. The CDR3 sequence: CASSESTRGSNYGYTF. The CDR3 DNA is TGTGCCAGCAGTGAGTCGACTCGGGGGTCCAACTATGGCTACACCTTC.